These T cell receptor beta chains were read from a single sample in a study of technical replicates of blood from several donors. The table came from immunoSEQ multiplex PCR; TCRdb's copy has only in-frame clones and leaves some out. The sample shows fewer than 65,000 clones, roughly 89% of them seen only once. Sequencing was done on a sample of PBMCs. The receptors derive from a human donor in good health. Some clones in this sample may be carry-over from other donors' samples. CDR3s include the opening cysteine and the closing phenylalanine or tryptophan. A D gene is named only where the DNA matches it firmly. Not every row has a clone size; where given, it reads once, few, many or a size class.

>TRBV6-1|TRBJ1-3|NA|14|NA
CASSGYNSGNTIYF
TGTGCCAGCAGTGGCTATAACTCTGGAAACACCATATATTTT
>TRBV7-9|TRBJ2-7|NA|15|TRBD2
CASSPGWEGQYEQYF
TGTGCCAGCAGCCCGGGGTGGGAGGGCCAGTACGAGCAGTACTTC
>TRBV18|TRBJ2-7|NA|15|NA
CASSPLGQHTSEQYF
TGTGCCAGCTCACCACTGGGACAACATACGTCGGAGCAGTACTTC
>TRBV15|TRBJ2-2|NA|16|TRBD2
CATSRGAGGPRGELFF
TGTGCCACCAGCAGAGGAGCGGGGGGGCCCCGGGGGGAGCTGTTTTTT
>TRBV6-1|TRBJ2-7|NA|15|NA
CASSDNPGALYEQYF
TGTGCCAGCAGTGACAATCCAGGGGCTTTGTACGAGCAGTACTTC
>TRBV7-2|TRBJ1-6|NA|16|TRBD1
CASRRDRRNVDSPLHF
TGTGCCAGCAGAAGGGACAGGCGAAACGTGGATTCACCCCTCCACTTT
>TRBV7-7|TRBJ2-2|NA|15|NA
CASSLGGNKAGELFF
TGTGCCAGCAGCTTAGGAGGGAATAAAGCCGGGGAGCTGTTTTTT
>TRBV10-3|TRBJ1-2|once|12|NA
CAISSDSYGYTF
TGTGCCATCAGTTCTGACAGCTATGGCTACACCTTC
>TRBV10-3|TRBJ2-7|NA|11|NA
CAIKERGEQYF
TGTGCCATCAAGGAGCGCGGCGAGCAGTACTTC
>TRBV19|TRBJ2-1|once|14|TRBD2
CASGLAGGRNEQFF
TGTGCCAGTGGACTAGCGGGAGGGAGAAATGAGCAGTTCTTC
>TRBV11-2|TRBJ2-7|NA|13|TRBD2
CASSFSGSYEQYF
TGTGCCAGCAGCTTCAGCGGGAGTTACGAGCAGTACTTC
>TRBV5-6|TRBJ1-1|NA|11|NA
CASSFNREAFF
TGTGCCAGCAGCTTTAACCGGGAAGCTTTCTTT
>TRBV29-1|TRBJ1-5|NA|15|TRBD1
CSVEMVTGFNQPQHF
TGCAGCGTTGAAATGGTGACAGGGTTTAATCAGCCCCAGCATTTT
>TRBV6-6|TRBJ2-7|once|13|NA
CASSRQSSYEQYF
TGTGCCAGCAGTCGACAGAGTAGTTACGAGCAGTACTTC
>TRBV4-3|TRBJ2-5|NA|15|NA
CASSQDEGLGETQYF
TGCGCCAGCAGCCAAGATGAAGGACTCGGGGAGACCCAGTACTTC
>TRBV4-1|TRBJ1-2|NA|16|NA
CASSQGAGGRGYGYTF
TGCGCCAGCAGCCAAGGTGCGGGCGGGAGGGGGTATGGCTACACCTTC
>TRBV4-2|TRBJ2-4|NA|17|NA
CASSQESARGAKNIQYF
TGTGCCAGCAGCCAAGAAAGTGCCAGGGGAGCCAAAAACATTCAGTACTTC
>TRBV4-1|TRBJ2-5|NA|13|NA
CASSQESRGTQYF
TGCGCCAGCAGCCAAGAAAGTCGAGGGACCCAGTACTTC
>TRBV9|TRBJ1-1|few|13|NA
CASSVAVNTEAFF
TGTGCCAGCAGCGTAGCTGTGAACACTGAAGCTTTCTTT
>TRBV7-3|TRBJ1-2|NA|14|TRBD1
CASSLGQGARSYTF
TGTGCCAGCAGCTTAGGACAGGGGGCGCGAAGCTACACCTTC
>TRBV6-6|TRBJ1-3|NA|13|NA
CASSPGARNTIYF
TGTGCCAGCAGTCCAGGGGCCCGAAACACCATATATTTT
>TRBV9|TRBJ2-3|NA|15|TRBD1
CASSGRTGPEDTQYF
TGTGCCAGCAGTGGGAGGACAGGGCCCGAAGATACGCAGTATTTT
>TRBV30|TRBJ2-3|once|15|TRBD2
CAWSYGGGISDTQYF
TGTGCCTGGAGTTACGGGGGAGGGATTTCAGATACGCAGTATTTT
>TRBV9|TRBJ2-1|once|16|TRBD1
CANSEGQGASYNEQFF
TGTGCCAACAGCGAGGGACAGGGGGCCTCCTACAATGAGCAGTTCTTC
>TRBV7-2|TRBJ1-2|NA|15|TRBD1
CASSLGQGAIYGYTF
TGTGCCAGCAGCCTAGGACAGGGGGCTATCTATGGCTACACCTTC
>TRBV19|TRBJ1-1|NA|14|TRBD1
CASTRQGLNTEAFF
TGTGCCAGTACCCGACAGGGATTGAACACTGAAGCTTTCTTT
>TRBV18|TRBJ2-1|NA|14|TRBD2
CASSPTSGYNEQFF
TGTGCCAGCTCACCTACTAGCGGGTACAATGAGCAGTTCTTC
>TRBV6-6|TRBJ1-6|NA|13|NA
CASRALMDSPLHF
TGTGCCAGCAGGGCCCTGATGGATTCACCCCTCCACTTT
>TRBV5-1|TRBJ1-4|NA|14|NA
CASSLAGRGEKLFF
TGCGCCAGCAGCTTGGCAGGGCGGGGTGAAAAACTGTTTTTT
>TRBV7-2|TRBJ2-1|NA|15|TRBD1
CASSPGTGPHNEQFF
TGTGCCAGCAGCCCGGGGACAGGTCCCCACAATGAGCAGTTCTTC
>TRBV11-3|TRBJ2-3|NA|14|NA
CASSPPAGSDTQYF
TGTGCCAGCAGCCCCCCAGCGGGCAGTGATACGCAGTATTTT
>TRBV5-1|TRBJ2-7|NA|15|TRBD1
CASSIGQGVSYEQYF
TGCGCCAGCAGCATCGGACAGGGGGTGTCCTACGAGCAGTACTTC
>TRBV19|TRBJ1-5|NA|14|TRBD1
CATAGQGVNQPQHF
TGTGCCACTGCCGGACAGGGGGTCAATCAGCCCCAGCATTTT
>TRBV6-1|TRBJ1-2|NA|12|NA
CASSVTGSGYTF
TGTGCCAGCAGTGTAACTGGGAGTGGCTACACCTTC
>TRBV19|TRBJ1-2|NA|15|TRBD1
CASRTRQGAWYGYTF
TGTGCCAGTAGGACCAGACAGGGGGCGTGGTATGGCTACACCTTC
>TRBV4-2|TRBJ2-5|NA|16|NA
CASSQKAVTYQETQYF
TGTGCCAGCAGCCAGAAGGCGGTAACGTACCAAGAGACCCAGTACTTC
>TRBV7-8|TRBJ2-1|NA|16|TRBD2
CASGTSGRDRYNEQFF
TGTGCCAGCGGGACTAGCGGGAGGGATAGGTACAATGAGCAGTTCTTC
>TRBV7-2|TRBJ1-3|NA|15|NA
CASSLGGYSGNTIYF
TGTGCCAGCAGCTTAGGCGGATACTCTGGAAACACCATATATTTT
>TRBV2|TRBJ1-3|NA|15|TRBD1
CASSEGQVAGNTIYF
TGTGCCAGCAGCGAAGGACAGGTCGCTGGAAACACCATATATTTT
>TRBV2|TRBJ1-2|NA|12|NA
CASSPGARSYTF
TGTGCCAGCAGTCCAGGGGCGCGGAGCTACACCTTC
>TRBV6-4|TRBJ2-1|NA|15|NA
CASSDSGGAGEEQFF
TGTGCCAGCAGTGACTCTGGGGGGGCGGGTGAAGAGCAGTTCTTC
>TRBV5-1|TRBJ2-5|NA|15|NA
CASSPMGEAGETQYF
TGCGCCAGCAGCCCCATGGGGGAGGCTGGGGAGACCCAGTACTTC
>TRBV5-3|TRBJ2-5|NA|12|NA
CARSMGAETQYF
TGTGCCAGAAGTATGGGAGCGGAGACCCAGTACTTC
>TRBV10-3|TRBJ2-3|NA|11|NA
CAIGRTDTQYF
TGTGCCATCGGGCGCACAGATACGCAGTATTTT
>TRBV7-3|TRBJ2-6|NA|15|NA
CASSPYSSGANVLTF
TGTGCCAGCAGCCCTTACAGCTCTGGGGCCAACGTCCTGACTTTC